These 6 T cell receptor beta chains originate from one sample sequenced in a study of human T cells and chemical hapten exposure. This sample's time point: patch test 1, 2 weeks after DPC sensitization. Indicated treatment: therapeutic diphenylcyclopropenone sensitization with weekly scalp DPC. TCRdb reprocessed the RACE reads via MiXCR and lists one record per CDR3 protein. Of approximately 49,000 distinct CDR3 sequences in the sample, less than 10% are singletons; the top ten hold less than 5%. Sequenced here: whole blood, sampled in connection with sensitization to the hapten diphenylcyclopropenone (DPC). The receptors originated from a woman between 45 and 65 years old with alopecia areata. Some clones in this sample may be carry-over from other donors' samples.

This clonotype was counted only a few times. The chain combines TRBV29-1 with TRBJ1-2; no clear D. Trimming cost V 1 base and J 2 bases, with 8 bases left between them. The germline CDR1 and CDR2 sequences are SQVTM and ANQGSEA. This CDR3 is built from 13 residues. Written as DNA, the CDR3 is TGCAGCGTTGAAGGGGGATCGAACTATGGCTACACCTTC. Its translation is CSVEGGSNYGYTF.

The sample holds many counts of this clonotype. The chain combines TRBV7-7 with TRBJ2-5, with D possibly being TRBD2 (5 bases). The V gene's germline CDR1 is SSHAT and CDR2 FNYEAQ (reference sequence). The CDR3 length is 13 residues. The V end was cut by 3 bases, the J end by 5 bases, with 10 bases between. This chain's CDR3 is CASSLGVRETQYF. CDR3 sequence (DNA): TGTGCCAGCAGCTTGGGAGTACGGGAGACCCAGTACTTC.

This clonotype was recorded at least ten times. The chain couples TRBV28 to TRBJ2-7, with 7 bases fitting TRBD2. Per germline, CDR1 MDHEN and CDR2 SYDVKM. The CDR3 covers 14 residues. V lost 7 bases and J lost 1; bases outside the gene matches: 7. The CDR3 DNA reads TGTGCCAGCACCGGTGGGACTAATTCCTACGAGCAGTACTTC. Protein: CASTGGTNSYEQYF.

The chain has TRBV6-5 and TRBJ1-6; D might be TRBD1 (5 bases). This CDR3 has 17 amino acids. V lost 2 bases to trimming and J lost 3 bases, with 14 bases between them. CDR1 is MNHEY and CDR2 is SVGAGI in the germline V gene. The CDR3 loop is CASSYGLTGHYNSPLHF. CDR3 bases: TGTGCCAGCAGTTACGGTTTGACGGGGCACTATAATTCACCCCTCCACTTT.

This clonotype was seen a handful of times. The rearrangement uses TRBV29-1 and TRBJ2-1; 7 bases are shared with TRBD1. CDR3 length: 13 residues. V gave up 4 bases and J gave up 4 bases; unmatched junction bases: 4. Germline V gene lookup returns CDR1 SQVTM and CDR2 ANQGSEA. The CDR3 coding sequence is TGCAGCGTTGCAGGGGGAGATTACAATGAGCAGTTCTTC. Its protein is CSVAGGDYNEQFF.

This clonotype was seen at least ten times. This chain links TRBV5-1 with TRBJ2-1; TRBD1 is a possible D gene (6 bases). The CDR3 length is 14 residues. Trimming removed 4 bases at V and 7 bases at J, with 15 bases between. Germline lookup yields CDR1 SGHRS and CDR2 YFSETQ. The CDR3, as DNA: TGCGCCAGCAGCAGAGAACCAGGGGAAAATGAGCAGTTCTTC. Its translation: CASSREPGENEQFF. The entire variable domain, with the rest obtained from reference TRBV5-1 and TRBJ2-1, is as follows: KAGVTQTPRYLIKTRGQQVTLSCSPISGHRSVSWYQQTPGQGLQFLFEYFSETQRNKGNFPGRFSGRQFSNSRSEMNVSTLELGDSALYLCASSREPGENEQFFGPGTRLTVL.